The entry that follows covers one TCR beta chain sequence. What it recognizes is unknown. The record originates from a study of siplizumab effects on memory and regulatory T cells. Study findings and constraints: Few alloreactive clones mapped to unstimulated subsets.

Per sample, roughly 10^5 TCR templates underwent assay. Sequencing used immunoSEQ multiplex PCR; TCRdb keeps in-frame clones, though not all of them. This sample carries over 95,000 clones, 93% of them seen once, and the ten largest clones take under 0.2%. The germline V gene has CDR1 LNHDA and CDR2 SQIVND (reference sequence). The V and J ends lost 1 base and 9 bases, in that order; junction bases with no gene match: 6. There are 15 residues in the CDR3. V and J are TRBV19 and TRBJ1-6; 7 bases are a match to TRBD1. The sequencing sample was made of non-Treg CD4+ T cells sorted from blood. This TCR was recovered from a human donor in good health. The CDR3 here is CASSIARGSASPLHF. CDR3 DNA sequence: TGTGCCAGTAGTATAGCCAGGGGGAGCGCTTCACCCCTCCACTTT.